Shown below are 16 T cell receptor beta chains from a single sample sequenced in a study of T cells in Graves' hyperthyroidism and ophthalmopathy. Using RNA transcripts as the source, TCR beta CDR3 regions were amplified. The HTBI primer set drove a first-round RT-PCR of the TCR CDR3. TCRdb itself ran the multiplex PCR reads through MiXCR, one entry per CDR3 protein. The sample shows hundreds of thousands of distinct CDR3 sequences, 16% of them seen only once. Sequences were obtained from blood. Receptors were obtained from a woman aged 18 to 35 with Graves' hyperthyroidism.

This clonotype was counted ten times or more. The chain recombines TRBV12-3 or TRBV12-4 with TRBJ1-1; weak D call: TRBD1 (5 bases). This CDR3 is 14 amino acids long. Trimming left V 6 bases short and J 0 bases short, with 11 bases between. This CDR3 reads CASSRDRVNTEAFF. The CDR3 coding sequence is TGTGCCAGCAGCCGAGACAGAGTGAACACTGAAGCTTTCTTT.

This clonotype was picked up a small number of times. The rearrangement links TRBV6-2 or TRBV6-3 to TRBJ2-2; D gene unclear. The CDR3 runs 15 residues. Germline values: CDR1 MNHEY, CDR2 SVGEGT. V lost 6 bases and J lost 3, with 14 bases in between. The CDR3 sequence: CASRKAGVDTGELFF. CDR3 coding DNA: TGTGCCAGCAGGAAGGCAGGTGTCGACACCGGGGAGCTGTTTTTT.

This clonotype has more than one count but fewer than ten. The chain has TRBV4-1 and TRBJ2-7, with D perhaps given as TRBD1 or TRBD2 (6 bases each). Per germline, CDR1 MGHRA and CDR2 YSYEKL. V dropped 6 bases and J dropped 5 bases, with 14 bases sitting between them. This CDR3 is built from 13 residues. The CDR3 is CASSPRGVHEQYF. DNA for the CDR3: TGCGCCAGCAGTCCAAGGGGGGTACACGAGCAGTACTTC.

This clonotype was detected many times. V gene TRBV5-1 combines with J gene TRBJ2-3, with D possibly matching TRBD2 (6 bases). V was clipped by 6 bases and J by 3 bases, with 17 bases between them. CDR3 size: 15 residues. The germline gives CDR1 SGHRS, CDR2 YFSETQ. CDR3 residues: CASKQWGSGTDTQYF. The CDR3, as DNA: TGCGCCAGCAAGCAATGGGGCAGCGGGACAGATACGCAGTATTTT.

This clonotype was detected only a few times. This chain connects TRBV12-5 to TRBJ1-5; D might be TRBD1 (5 bases). Germline V gene sequence: CDR1 LGHNT, CDR2 FRNRAP. Trimming pared 4 bases from V and 8 bases from J, leaving 9 bases between. This CDR3 has 12 amino acids. The CDR3 region is CASGSPGEPQHF. DNA of the CDR3: TGTGCTAGTGGTTCCCCGGGGGAGCCCCAGCATTTT.

This clonotype came up many times. The J gene is TRBJ1-2, the V gene TRBV27; D might be TRBD1 (6 bases). Trimming cost V 5 bases and J 1 base, with 11 bases left between them. The CDR3 totals 14 residues. Germline V lookup: CDR1 MNHEY, CDR2 SMNVEV (reference sequence). CDR3 in amino acids: CASSGRGYNYGYTF. DNA of the CDR3: TGTGCCAGCAGTGGCAGGGGTTATAACTATGGCTACACCTTC.

This clonotype was picked up many times. CDR3 sequence (DNA): TGTGCCATCAGTGAGCTGGGGGCGACCTATAATTCACCCCTCCACTTT. Translation: CAISELGATYNSPLHF. V gene TRBV10-3 combines with J gene TRBJ1-6, with D tentatively TRBD1 (6 bases). CDR3 length: 16 amino acids. Germline values: CDR1 ENHRY, CDR2 SYGVKD. Trimming cost V 2 bases and J 2 bases, with 10 bases left between them.

V and J are TRBV25-1 and TRBJ2-5, with 7 bases matching TRBD1. The CDR3 is 15 residues long. Per germline, CDR1 MGHDK and CDR2 SYGVNS. V was clipped by 2 bases and J by 3 bases; unmatched bases: 6. The CDR3 DNA reads as TGTGCCAGCAGTGAACCCACGGGACAGAAAGAGACCCAGTACTTC. Its translation: CASSEPTGQKETQYF.

J is TRBJ2-7 and V is TRBV12-3 or TRBV12-4; D is ambiguous. V was pared by 4 bases and J by 0 bases, with 13 bases between. This CDR3 is 15 amino acids long. The CDR3 DNA reads TGTGCCAGCAGTTCAGCGCGTGGCGGCTCCTACGAGCAGTACTTC. Amino acid sequence: CASSSARGGSYEQYF.

This clonotype was found many times. The rearrangement links TRBV6-9 to TRBJ2-6, with D perhaps assigned TRBD1 or TRBD2 (6 bases each). V lost 1 base, J lost 2 bases, and 15 bases lay in between. The germline gives CDR1 MNHGY, CDR2 SVAAGI. The CDR3 has 18 amino acids. CDR3 protein: CASSYWGAAAPGANVLTF. The CDR3 DNA reads TGTGCCAGCAGTTATTGGGGGGCCGCCGCGCCTGGGGCCAACGTCCTGACTTTC.

V and J are TRBV5-1 and TRBJ1-2; D is undetermined. Germline loops: CDR1 SGHRS, CDR2 YFSETQ. V lost 2 bases, J lost 4 bases, and 12 bases lay in between. The CDR3 is 14 residues long. DNA for the CDR3: TGCGCCAGCAGCTTTGAGGACGGCACCTATGGCTACACCTTC. Encoded protein: CASSFEDGTYGYTF.

This clonotype was found a few times. The CDR3 region has the DNA TGTGCCAGCAGCAACCGAGCGGGAGGAATAAGAGAGACCCAGTACTTC. This sequence encodes CASSNRAGGIRETQYF. The chain joins TRBV11-1 to TRBJ2-5; the match to TRBD2 covers 9 bases. CDR1 and CDR2 from the germline V gene are SGHAT and FQDESV (reference sequence). There are 16 residues in the CDR3. V trimming: 5 bases; J trimming: 4 bases; junction bases outside the gene matches: 11.

CDR3: CASSQTLRGSTDTQYF. CDR3 in DNA: TGCGCCAGCAGCCAAACATTACGAGGAAGCACAGATACGCAGTATTTT. This chain joins TRBV4-3 and TRBJ2-3; D is unresolved. CDR3 length: 16 residues. Germline assignment: CDR1 LGHNA and CDR2 YSLEER. V was clipped by 2 bases and J by 0 bases, with 12 bases between them.

The chain combines TRBV13 with TRBJ2-3; no firm D call. The V end lost 5 bases, the J end lost 5 bases, and 11 bases lay between the germline ends. Looked up from germline, CDR1 is PRHDT and CDR2 is FYEKMQ (reference sequence). CDR3 length: 13 residues. The CDR3 DNA is TGTGCCAGCAGCGCCGGAAGGCTAGATACGCAGTATTTT. Translated, it gives CASSAGRLDTQYF.

The table lists this clonotype with a few counts. This chain links TRBV11-3 with TRBJ2-2; 9 bases are shared with TRBD1. V shed 7 bases and J 7 bases; nucleotides not matched to a gene: 7. There are 14 residues in the CDR3. Germline values: CDR1 SGHNT, CDR2 YENEEA. The DNA for the CDR3 is TGTGCCAGCACCGACAGGGGGGATGGCGGGGAGCTGTTTTTT. Translating it yields CASTDRGDGGELFF.

CDR3 DNA: TGTGCCACCAGCCGCAGCTCCTACGAGCAGTACTTC. Protein product: CATSRSSYEQYF. The chain joins TRBV6-2 or TRBV6-3 to TRBJ2-7; D is uncertain. Germline loops: CDR1 MNHEY, CDR2 SVGEGT. The CDR3 has 12 residues. Trimming took off 10 bases at V and 0 bases at J, with 10 bases between the two ends.